This paragraph reports one T cell receptor (beta chain). Peripheral blood and lesional scalp punch biopsies came from alopecia areata patients. The CDR3 has 15 amino acids. Germline-derived CDR1 and CDR2 are SQVTM and ANQGSEA. The ends were cut back, 8 bases at V and 3 bases at J, with 19 bases in the middle. These data belong to a study of CD8+ T cells in alopecia areata. The wider study: The study gave treated patients oral tofacitinib at 5 to 10 mg twice daily.

RNA was extracted and reverse transcribed into cDNA as the sequencing template. Clones were sequenced by immunoSEQ multiplex PCR, and TCRdb holds only the in-frame ones, with some missing. The sample shows about 180,000 clones, around 63% of them seen only once. The chain couples TRBV29-1 to TRBJ2-2, with D perhaps TRBD1 or TRBD2 (5 bases each). The sequenced sample was CD4+ T cells sorted from blood, obtained at week 0. This clonotype originated in a human donor with alopecia areata. This CDR3 reads CSIRRWGLDTGELFF. The CDR3 DNA reads as TGCAGCATCCGAAGGTGGGGGTTGGACACCGGGGAGCTGTTTTTT.